This T cell receptor beta chain was sequenced during a study of blood T cell repertoires in COVID-19. While infection was still active, Seattle patients were enrolled and then followed longitudinally. V was pared by 0 bases and J by 0 bases, with 14 bases between. This CDR3 is 17 amino acids long. Per germline, CDR1 SGHTA and CDR2 FQGNSA. Profiled with immunoSEQ multiplex PCR; TCRdb holds only in-frame clones, not every one. There are about 250,000 clones in the sample; around 81% occur only once, and approximately 14% lies in the top ten. This chain links TRBV7-2 with TRBJ1-2; D perhaps matches TRBD1 (5 bases). Sequencing was performed on peripheral blood. The TCR comes from a person aged 65 to 85 with COVID-19, enrolled during active disease. The CDR3 DNA reads as TGTGCCAGCAGCTTAGCGGGGGGAAGCGGGACTAACTATGGCTACACCTTC. Translating it yields CASSLAGGSGTNYGYTF.